This T cell receptor beta chain was profiled in a study of T-cell memory formation after mild COVID-19. V shed 0 bases and J shed 3 bases, with 9 bases lying between them. Germline V gene data show CDR1 as MGHRA and CDR2 as YSYEKL. The CDR3 totals 14 residues. Study observations and caveats: While clones contracting from day 15 to 85 were balanced between CD4 and CD8, later expanders leaned CD4+. The finding that pre-infection memory included some responding clones suggested that cross-reactive memory joined.

To note about this clonotype: Its antigen is not identified.

TCRdb reprocessed the 5' RACE reads with MiXCR, giving one entry per CDR3 protein. Seen here are some 440,000 distinct CDR3 sequences, about 23% observed once, and the top ten hold 12%. The sequence was collected from an adult woman who had mild COVID-19 (a few samples of this study predate the infection). Cell type and time point are not known. Material for sequencing was PBMCs or a T cell subset sorted from them (not recorded which). The gene calls are TRBV4-1 and TRBJ2-7; unclear D gene. The CDR3 here is CASSQDSVDYEQYF. DNA of the CDR3: TGCGCCAGCAGCCAAGATAGTGTGGACTACGAGCAGTACTTC.